The 21 T cell receptor beta chains below come from one sample, sequenced in a study of beta chain features in type 1 diabetes. Sequenced material consisted of expressed TCRB transcripts (all of the isolated RNA was reverse transcribed). Generated by immunoSEQ multiplex PCR, the TCRdb table keeps only in-frame clones and is missing some. The table lists about 620,000 clones, about 16% of them singletons. The sample was naive CD4+ T cells from blood. The receptor set was obtained from a man aged 18-30 years in good health.

This chain connects TRBV5-5 to TRBJ1-1; TRBD1 might be the D (5 bases). CDR3 length equals 14 residues. Trimming cost V 2 bases and J 4 bases, with 12 bases left between them. Germline V gene data show CDR1 as SGHKS and CDR2 as YYEKEE (reference sequence). The CDR3 nucleotides read TGTGCCAGCAGCTTCTGGGGGAAGGGCACTGAAGCTTTCTTT. This codes for CASSFWGKGTEAFF.

This clone appeared a few times. V usage is TRBV18 and J usage is TRBJ2-3; D is unresolved. This CDR3 is built from 15 residues. Germline V lookup: CDR1 KGHSH, CDR2 LQKENI. Trimming removed 2 bases from V and 0 bases from J, with 9 bases in between. CDR3 in amino acids: CASSPTIGSTDTQYF. CDR3 coding DNA: TGTGCCAGCTCACCAACGATCGGGAGCACAGATACGCAGTATTTT.

This clone was picked up a small number of times. The V and J genes are TRBV6-5 and TRBJ1-2; 7 bases are a match to TRBD1. This CDR3 region has 13 residues. Germline V CDR1 and CDR2: MNHEY, SVGAGI. V trimming: 6 bases; J trimming: 4 bases; junction bases outside the gene matches: 5. The CDR3 loop is CASRGTAGYGYTF. The CDR3 DNA reads TGTGCCAGCAGGGGGACAGCGGGCTATGGCTACACCTTC.

This chain links TRBV2 with TRBJ1-5; a weak D match, TRBD1 (6 bases). With 6 bases removed from V and 2 bases from J, the gap between germline ends came to 14 bases. Germline assignment: CDR1 SNHLY and CDR2 FYNNEI. CDR3 length equals 15 residues. The CDR3 DNA reads TGTGCCAGCAGGGCGCAGGGGTTGGGCAATCAGCCCCAGCATTTT. Encoded protein: CASRAQGLGNQPQHF.

The CDR3: CASASGGTSGGTDTQYF. CDR3 bases: TGTGCCAGCGCATCCGGCGGGACTAGCGGGGGCACAGATACGCAGTATTTT. The chain recombines TRBV7-2 with TRBJ2-3; 13 bases match TRBD2. With V trimmed by 8 bases and J by 1 base, 9 bases remained unmatched. Germline CDR1 SGHTA, CDR2 FQGNSA. The CDR3 is 17 residues long. Full variable domain (missing parts from reference TRBV7-2 and TRBJ2-3): GAGVSQSPSNKVTEKGKDVELRCDPISGHTALYWYRQSLGQGLEFLIYFQGNSAPDKSGLPSDRFSAERTGGSVSTLTIQRTQQEDSAVYLCASASGGTSGGTDTQYFGPGTRLTVL.

Only a few counts were recorded for this clone. The V gene is TRBV18, the J gene TRBJ2-5; D possibly corresponds to TRBD1 (6 bases). The CDR3 is made up of 15 amino acids. The V end was cut by 4 bases, the J end by 1 base, with 13 bases between. Germline lookup yields CDR1 KGHSH and CDR2 LQKENI. In nucleotides, the CDR3 is TGTGCCAGCTCACTCGACTGGGGGCGCCAAGAGACCCAGTACTTC. Protein product: CASSLDWGRQETQYF.

V and J are TRBV7-2 and TRBJ1-4; 7 bases are shared with TRBD1. This CDR3 is 15 amino acids long. The trim removed 3 bases at V and 14 bases at J, leaving 15 bases unmatched. Per the germline V gene, CDR1 is SGHTA and CDR2 is FQGNSA. CDR3 bases: TGTGCCAGCAGCTTGAGACAGGGAGGCGGACAATTCCTGTTTTTT. It codes for CASSLRQGGGQFLFF.

This clone has only a few counts. The V and J genes are TRBV7-9 and TRBJ2-7; no firm D call. This CDR3 comprises 12 residues. Trimming took off 6 bases at V and 0 bases at J, with 6 bases between the two ends. Germline CDR1 SEHNR, CDR2 FQNEAQ (reference sequence). Written as DNA, the CDR3 is TGTGCCAGCAGTTTTAGCTCCTACGAGCAGTACTTC. Translating it yields CASSFSSYEQYF. The whole variable domain, filled in from reference TRBV7-9 and TRBJ2-7, reads DTGVSQNPRHKITKRGQNVTFRCDPISEHNRLYWYRQTLGQGPEFLTYFQNEAQLEKSRLLSDRFSAERPKGSFSTLEIQRTEQGDSAMYLCASSFSSYEQYFGPGTRLTVT.

This chain uses TRBV18 with TRBJ2-1; D call uncertain. Trimming removed 2 bases from V and 6 bases from J, with 14 bases in between. CDR3 size: 15 residues. CDR1 is KGHSH, CDR2 LQKENI, per germline. This CDR3 reads CASSPASLYSNEQFF. The CDR3 DNA sequence: TGTGCCAGCTCACCAGCCTCCCTATACTCCAATGAGCAGTTCTTC. The complete variable domain, with remaining parts taken from reference TRBV18 and TRBJ2-1, reads NAGVMQNPRHLVRRRGQEARLRCSPMKGHSHVYWYRQLPEEGLKFMVYLQKENIIDESGMPKERFSAEFPKEGPSILRIQQVVRGDSAAYFCASSPASLYSNEQFFGPGTRLTVL.

This chain connects TRBV4-1 to TRBJ1-2; D gene uncertain. CDR1 is MGHRA and CDR2 is YSYEKL in the germline V gene. V shed 1 base and J shed 5 bases, with 11 bases lying between them. There are 14 residues in the CDR3. CDR3: CASSQGSTGYGYTF. The CDR3 DNA reads TGCGCCAGCAGCCAAGGTAGTACCGGTTATGGCTACACCTTC.

This clone was seen more than once but under ten times. This specimen includes other DNA sequences encoding the same CDR3. This chain joins TRBV18 and TRBJ2-7; 8 bases are shared with TRBD1. This CDR3 is built from 15 residues. Germline V gene data show CDR1 as KGHSH and CDR2 as LQKENI. Germline trimming cut 3 bases from V and 2 bases from J; bases unmatched to any gene: 6. The CDR3 here is CASSPLGQGTYEQYF. The DNA for the CDR3 is TGTGCCAGCTCACCTTTAGGACAGGGAACCTACGAGCAGTACTTC. Using reference TRBV18 and TRBJ2-7 for the parts outside the CDR3, the full variable domain is NAGVMQNPRHLVRRRGQEARLRCSPMKGHSHVYWYRQLPEEGLKFMVYLQKENIIDESGMPKERFSAEFPKEGPSILRIQQVVRGDSAAYFCASSPLGQGTYEQYFGPGTRLTVT.

Here the CDR3 DNA reads TGTGCCAGCAGCTTAGCAGGCGGGTTCATAGCCAAAAACATTCAGTACTTC. Translation gives CASSLAGGFIAKNIQYF. The chain carries TRBV7-2 and TRBJ2-4; tentatively, D is TRBD2 (5 bases). The CDR3 is 17 residues long. V lost 0 bases to trimming and J lost 0 bases, with 12 bases between them. The germline V gene encodes CDR1 SGHTA and CDR2 FQGNSA.

V usage is TRBV10-3 and J usage is TRBJ2-2; 12 nucleotides agree with TRBD1. Germline CDR1 reads ENHRY; CDR2 reads SYGVKD. Trimming took 6 bases from V and 6 from J; bases not matched to a gene: 5. The CDR3 is made up of 15 amino acids. CDR3 region: CAIRPGQGASGELFF. In nucleotides, the CDR3 is TGTGCCATCAGACCGGGACAGGGGGCTTCCGGGGAGCTGTTTTTT.

V is TRBV6-1 and J is TRBJ1-1; TRBD1 aligns across 7 bases. CDR1 is MNHNS, CDR2 SASEGT, per germline. V lost 6 bases to trimming and J lost 3 bases; unmatched junction nucleotides: 4. The CDR3 sequence is 13 residues long. This CDR3 is CASRGTGDTEAFF. Here the CDR3 DNA reads TGTGCCAGCAGGGGCACAGGGGACACTGAAGCTTTCTTT.

The chain carries TRBV7-2 and TRBJ2-5, with 7 bases that match TRBD2. This CDR3 is built from 16 residues. The V gene's germline CDR1 is SGHTA and CDR2 FQGNSA. V lost 0 bases and J lost 2; bases outside the gene matches: 6. DNA for the CDR3: TGTGCCAGCAGCTTAGCTAGCGGGCCTGGTCAAGAGACCCAGTACTTC. It is translated as CASSLASGPGQETQYF.

This clone was seen a few times. V usage is TRBV28 and J usage is TRBJ1-1; 9 bases align to TRBD1. The germline CDR1 and CDR2 sequences are MDHEN and SYDVKM. V dropped 5 bases and J dropped 0; count of bases not matched to a gene: 4. The CDR3 contains 15 residues. In DNA form, the CDR3 reads TGTGCCAGCAGTGCTACAGGGGGCCTGAACACTGAAGCTTTCTTT. Protein: CASSATGGLNTEAFF.

The rearrangement links TRBV29-1 to TRBJ1-1; 7 bases are shared with TRBD1. Germline loops: CDR1 SQVTM, CDR2 ANQGSEA. The CDR3 covers 14 residues. The ends lost 3 bases at V and 1 base at J; junction bases unmatched: 5. The CDR3 DNA is TGCAGCGTTGACAAGGGACAGACGAACACTGAAGCTTTCTTT. Its translation: CSVDKGQTNTEAFF.

This clone turned up a few times. The rearrangement links TRBV7-2 to TRBJ2-5; D gene unclear. V gave up 2 bases and J gave up 7 bases, with 11 bases separating them. CDR1 is SGHTA, CDR2 FQGNSA, per germline. The length of the CDR3 is 13 residues. CDR3: CASSLSWLGTQYF. For the CDR3, the DNA is TGTGCCAGCAGCTTAAGCTGGCTGGGGACCCAGTACTTC.

This clone has a handful of counts. The CDR3 nucleotides read TGCGCCAGCAGTCAATGTGACGGAGCGGATCAGCCCCAGCATTTT. Translating it yields CASSQCDGADQPQHF. The rearrangement joins TRBV23-1 to TRBJ1-5; no definite D call. TRBV23-1 is sorted into the ORF group, with uncertain function. The CDR3 has 15 amino acids. V was pared by 1 base and J by 5 bases, with 12 bases between.

This clone was seen a few times. The chain joins TRBV4-2 to TRBJ2-3, with unresolved D. V lost 4 bases, J lost 2 bases, and 4 bases lay in between. Germline CDR1 LGHNA, CDR2 YNFKEQ. This CDR3 contains 12 residues. The CDR3 spells CASSPDTDTQYF. The CDR3 bases are TGTGCCAGCAGCCCCGACACAGATACGCAGTATTTT.

The chain is built from TRBV11-2 and TRBJ2-6; D not certain. The germline V gene has CDR1 SGHAT and CDR2 FQNNGV. V was pared by 0 bases and J by 1 base, with 7 bases between. This CDR3 comprises 16 residues. CDR3 loop: CASSLDWGSGANVLTF. In nucleotides, the CDR3 is TGTGCCAGCAGCTTAGACTGGGGTTCTGGGGCCAACGTCCTGACTTTC.